The clone carrying this TCR beta chain was detected a few times. The repertoire was sequenced with immunoSEQ multiplex PCR; TCRdb's copy has only in-frame clones and lacks some. The repertoire consists of 100,000 or so clones, with around 94% occurring once and the leading ten covering roughly 1.2%. This sample stems from a study of T cell changes during pregnancy in multiple sclerosis. V was pared by 0 bases and J by 1 base, with 7 bases between. Germline CDR1 SGHNT, CDR2 YYREEE (reference sequence). CDR3 length equals 14 residues. The sequence was collected from a female donor with multiple sclerosis, enrolled in a pregnancy study. Sequenced here: peripheral blood, sampled in the second trimester of pregnancy. This chain uses TRBV5-4 with TRBJ1-1, with unresolved D. The CDR3 DNA reads TGTGCCAGCAGCTTGGGTCCGGGGAACACTGAAGCTTTCTTT. It encodes CASSLGPGNTEAFF.